One and the same sample provided the 20 T cell receptor beta chains below, sequenced in a study of blood T cell repertoires in COVID-19. Here immunoSEQ multiplex PCR was the method, and the copy in TCRdb shows in-frame clones only, minus some. The table lists about 190,000 clones, 70% to 85% of them singletons. The material sequenced was peripheral blood. Receptors were obtained from a woman aged 50 to 60 with acute or convalescent COVID-19.

J is TRBJ2-2 and V is TRBV6-5, with 7 bases that match TRBD2. Germline CDR1 and CDR2: MNHEY and SVGAGI. After removal of 5 bases from V and 1 base from J, the junction contained 4 bases not matched to a gene. The CDR3 runs to 15 residues. The CDR3 is CASSQRGENTGELFF. CDR3 DNA sequence: TGTGCCAGCAGTCAGCGGGGAGAGAACACCGGGGAGCTGTTTTTT.

V usage is TRBV7-2 and J usage is TRBJ2-3; the match to TRBD2 covers 7 bases. The germline CDR1 and CDR2 sequences are SGHTA and FQGNSA. J lost 5 bases, V lost 4 bases, and 6 bases had no gene match. The CDR3 has 14 amino acids. The CDR3 loop reads CASSWTRNRDTQYF. DNA of the CDR3: TGTGCCAGCAGCTGGACTAGGAACAGAGATACGCAGTATTTT. The full variable domain, its missing parts supplied by reference TRBV7-2 and TRBJ2-3, is GAGVSQSPSNKVTEKGKDVELRCDPISGHTALYWYRQSLGQGLEFLIYFQGNSAPDKSGLPSDRFSAERTGGSVSTLTIQRTQQEDSAVYLCASSWTRNRDTQYFGPGTRLTVL.

The chain has TRBV30 and TRBJ1-5; TRBD1 matches 7 bases. Germline V gene lookup returns CDR1 GTSNPN and CDR2 SVGIG (reference sequence). The CDR3 runs to 13 residues. The trim removed 5 bases at V and 4 bases at J, leaving 5 bases unmatched. The CDR3 DNA is TGTGCCTGGGATCGACAGGGAAATCAGCCCCAGCATTTT. It yields the protein CAWDRQGNQPQHF.

CDR3 bases: TGCGCCAGCAGCCAAGATATGCGGGGACGGTACAGCGGGGAGCTGTTTTTT. This sequence encodes CASSQDMRGRYSGELFF. The V and J genes are TRBV4-1 and TRBJ2-2; a weak D match, TRBD2 (6 bases). Germline-derived CDR1 and CDR2 are MGHRA and YSYEKL. CDR3 length: 17 amino acids. Trimming stripped 0 bases from V and 7 bases from J, with 18 bases between.

Notes on this clone: Additional DNA sequences in this sample encode the identical CDR3. V usage is TRBV10-3 and J usage is TRBJ2-1; D is unclear. The germline CDR1 and CDR2 sequences are ENHRY and SYGVKD. The CDR3 sequence is 11 residues long. V lost 4 bases and J 7 bases, leaving 5 bases between the germline ends. Here the CDR3 DNA reads TGTGCCATCAGTGTTTCTAATGAGCAGTTCTTC. Encoded protein: CAISVSNEQFF.

V and J are TRBV5-5 and TRBJ1-4; D perhaps matches TRBD1 (5 bases). V was cut by 2 bases and J by 5 bases, with 19 bases left in between. The CDR3 is made up of 17 amino acids. CDR1 is SGHKS and CDR2 is YYEKEE in the germline V gene (reference sequence). The CDR3 DNA reads as TGTGCCAGCAGCTTCGGAGATTCGGGACGGGGGAATGAAAAACTGTTTTTT. Translated, it gives CASSFGDSGRGNEKLFF.

This chain uses TRBV6-5 with TRBJ1-1; the D gene is possibly TRBD1 (5 bases). The V gene lost 0 bases and the J gene lost 4 bases, with 12 bases spanning the gap. Germline assignment: CDR1 MNHEY and CDR2 SVGAGI. This CDR3 region has 15 residues. In DNA, the CDR3 is TGTGCCAGCAGTTACTCCTGGACAAGGAGCACTGAAGCTTTCTTT. It translates to CASSYSWTRSTEAFF.

The chain couples TRBV6-6 to TRBJ1-5; a weak D match, TRBD1 (6 bases). Trimming removed 4 bases at V and 6 bases at J, with 10 bases between. The CDR3 runs to 13 residues. Germline CDR1 reads MNHNY; CDR2 reads SVGAGI (reference sequence). The CDR3 DNA reads as TGTGCCAGCAGTTTCGAGGGGGTTCAGCCCCAGCATTTT. Amino acid sequence: CASSFEGVQPQHF.

This clone was picked up one time. The genes are TRBV19 and TRBJ1-1, with a possible D match to TRBD1 (6 bases). Germline assignment: CDR1 LNHDA and CDR2 SQIVND (reference sequence). V lost 6 bases to trimming and J lost 1 base, with 15 bases between them. The CDR3 extends over 15 amino acids. CDR3 sequence: CASSLRGVGNTEAFF. The CDR3 DNA follows: TGTGCCAGTAGCCTCAGGGGCGTTGGGAACACTGAAGCTTTCTTT.

The rearrangement uses TRBV7-2 and TRBJ1-2; 9 bases are shared with TRBD1. Trimming cost V 5 bases and J 3 bases; bases outside gene matches: 10. This CDR3 comprises 16 residues. Germline V gene lookup returns CDR1 SGHTA and CDR2 FQGNSA. The CDR3 protein is CASSEPNRGLHYGYTF. CDR3 sequence (DNA): TGTGCCAGCAGCGAACCCAACAGGGGGCTTCACTATGGCTACACCTTC.

V gene TRBV6-6 combines with J gene TRBJ2-3, with a possible D match to TRBD1 (5 bases). Trimming removed 6 bases from V and 0 bases from J, with 13 bases in between. CDR1 and CDR2 from the germline V gene are MNHNY and SVGAGI (reference sequence). The length of the CDR3 is 15 residues. The CDR3 spells CASRPFNRSTDTQYF. The DNA of the CDR3 is TGTGCCAGCAGACCCTTCAACAGGAGCACAGATACGCAGTATTTT.

The CDR3 DNA is TGTGCCAGCAGTGTCAGACAGGGTAGTCTTCAAAATTCACCCCTCCACTTT. Protein: CASSVRQGSLQNSPLHF. The rearrangement joins TRBV27 to TRBJ1-6; 7 bases align to TRBD1. CDR1 MNHEY and CDR2 SMNVEV come from the germline V gene (reference sequence). V lost 5 bases to trimming and J lost 7 bases; unmatched junction nucleotides: 14. The CDR3 runs to 17 residues.

This chain uses TRBV9 with TRBJ1-2; 10 nucleotides agree with TRBD1. Per the germline V gene, CDR1 is SGDLS and CDR2 is YYNGEE. CDR3 length: 14 residues. J gave up 4 bases and V 4 bases, and 4 bases lay outside the gene matches. The chain's CDR3 is CASSPRDRGYGYTF. The CDR3 bases are TGTGCCAGCAGCCCCCGGGACAGGGGCTATGGCTACACCTTC.

The chain recombines TRBV24-1 with TRBJ2-2; a weak D match, TRBD1 (5 bases). Germline V lookup: CDR1 KGHDR, CDR2 SFDVKD. V was shortened by 4 bases and J by 6 bases, with 14 bases between the two germline ends. CDR3 length: 15 amino acids. The CDR3 nucleotides are TGTGCCACCAGTGACCAAGGCCTCAGGGCCGGGGAGCTGTTTTTT. It encodes CATSDQGLRAGELFF.

The V and J genes are TRBV4-3 and TRBJ2-3; D ambiguous. CDR3 length: 15 residues. The V gene's germline CDR1 is LGHNA and CDR2 YSLEER. V was cut by 1 base and J by 4 bases, with 12 bases left in between. The DNA of the CDR3 is TGCGCCAGCAGCCAAGGTAGCCAAAGACCAGATACGCAGTATTTT. Amino acid sequence: CASSQGSQRPDTQYF.

The CDR3 protein is CASSPGKGEQYF. For the CDR3, the DNA is TGTGCCAGCAGCCCCGGGAAGGGCGAGCAGTACTTC. The V gene is TRBV12-3 or TRBV12-4, the J gene TRBJ2-7, with D perhaps TRBD2 (5 bases). This CDR3 is 12 amino acids long. Trimming took off 6 bases at V and 6 bases at J, with 12 bases between the two ends.

The chain joins TRBV7-2 to TRBJ1-1, with D uncertain. V was pared by 2 bases and J by 1 base, with 8 bases between. This CDR3 is built from 14 residues. The germline gives CDR1 SGHTA, CDR2 FQGNSA. CDR3 residues: CASSLFSQNTEAFF. DNA for the CDR3: TGTGCCAGCAGCTTATTCTCACAGAACACTGAAGCTTTCTTT.

The genes are TRBV11-2 and TRBJ1-1, with a possible D match to TRBD1 (6 bases). V gave up 0 bases and J gave up 2 bases, with 10 bases separating them. There are 15 residues in the CDR3. CDR1 is SGHAT, CDR2 FQNNGV, per germline. The CDR3 loop is CASSLEVRGNTEAFF. In nucleotides, the CDR3 is TGTGCCAGCAGCTTAGAGGTCAGGGGTAACACTGAAGCTTTCTTT.

The chain recombines TRBV19 with TRBJ1-4; D is ambiguous. V shed 5 bases and J shed 0 bases, with 10 bases lying between them. From germline, CDR1 is LNHDA and CDR2 SQIVND (reference sequence). The CDR3 contains 15 residues. The CDR3 DNA reads as TGTGCCAGTAGTCCCGAGACACCAACTAATGAAAAACTGTTTTTT. It yields the protein CASSPETPTNEKLFF.

The chain combines TRBV5-5 with TRBJ2-1; D unresolved. CDR1 is SGHKS and CDR2 is YYEKEE in the germline V gene (reference sequence). V was cut by 3 bases and J by 2 bases, with 6 bases left in between. This CDR3 spans 13 amino acids. The CDR3 nucleotides are TGTGCCAGCAGCTCCGAGGCCTACAATGAGCAGTTCTTC. This translates into CASSSEAYNEQFF.